The 2 T cell receptor beta chains below come from one sample, sequenced in a study of T cells in Graves' hyperthyroidism and ophthalmopathy. What was amplified from RNA transcripts were TCR beta CDR3 regions. The HTBI set primed first-round TCR CDR3 RT-PCR. TCRdb reprocessed the multiplex PCR reads with MiXCR, giving one entry per CDR3 protein. The sample contains under 350,000 distinct CDR3 sequences, 15% to 20% of which appear only once. The sequenced material came from blood. These receptor sequences come from a woman aged 50 to 60 with Graves' hyperthyroidism.

This clonotype occurred many times. The rearrangement links TRBV15 to TRBJ1-4; no clear D gene. Trimming took off 5 bases at V and 8 bases at J, with 15 bases between the two ends. The CDR3 covers 14 residues. Germline V gene data show CDR1 as LNHNV and CDR2 as YYDKDF (reference sequence). For the CDR3, the DNA is TGTGCCACCAGCGCGGGAGAATCGGGAGAAAAACTGTTTTTT. It codes for CATSAGESGEKLFF.

This rearrangement joins TRBV6-6 to TRBJ1-5; D might be TRBD1 (6 bases). The germline V gene encodes CDR1 MNHNY and CDR2 SVGAGI (reference sequence). The CDR3 has 17 residues. Trimming shortened V by 1 base and J by 0 bases, and 13 bases separated the two germline ends. CDR3 sequence reads: CASSYLETGFSNQPQHF. Here the CDR3 DNA reads TGTGCCAGCAGTTACTTGGAGACAGGATTTAGCAATCAGCCCCAGCATTTT.